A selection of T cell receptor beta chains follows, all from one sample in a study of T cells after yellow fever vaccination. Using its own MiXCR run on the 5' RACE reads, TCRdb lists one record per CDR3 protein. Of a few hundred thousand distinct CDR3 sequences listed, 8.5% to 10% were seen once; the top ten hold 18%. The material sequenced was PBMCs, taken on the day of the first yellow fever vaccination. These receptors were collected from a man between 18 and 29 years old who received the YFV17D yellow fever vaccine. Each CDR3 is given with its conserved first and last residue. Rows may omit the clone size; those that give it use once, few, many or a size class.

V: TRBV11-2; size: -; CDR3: CASSSGLAGYLGSYNEQFF
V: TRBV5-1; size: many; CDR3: CASSPQTSQGNEQFF
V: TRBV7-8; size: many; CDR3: CASSLDRGDTQYF
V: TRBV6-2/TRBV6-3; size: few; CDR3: CASSYRQGASGAFF
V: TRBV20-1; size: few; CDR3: CSASPLGSSSLFVF
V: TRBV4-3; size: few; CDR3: CASSRMPAVSIKNIQYF
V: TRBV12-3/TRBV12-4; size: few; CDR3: CASSLPLLGGAGELFF
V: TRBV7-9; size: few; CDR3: CASSLGGGYEQFF
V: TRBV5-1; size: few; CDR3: CASSLTGTANGETQYF
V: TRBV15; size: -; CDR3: CATSRGAGHSYEQYF
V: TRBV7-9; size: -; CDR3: CASSSRQGAGGYTF
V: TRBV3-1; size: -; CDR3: CASSRGSYVEAFF
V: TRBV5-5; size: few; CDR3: CASSLGRTGAGETQYF
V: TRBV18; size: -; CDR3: CASSKWGQGENEQYF
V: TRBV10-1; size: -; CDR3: CASSAGQPTSTDTQYF
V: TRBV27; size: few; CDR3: CASSSQGLGQYF
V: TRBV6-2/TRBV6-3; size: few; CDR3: CASRWAAYNSPLHF
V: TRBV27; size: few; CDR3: CATAWMGPRYNEQFF
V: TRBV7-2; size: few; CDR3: CASSSLQGYTQYF
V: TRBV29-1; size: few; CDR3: CSVDELVTTQYF
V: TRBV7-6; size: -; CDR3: CASSLGSENVYEQYF
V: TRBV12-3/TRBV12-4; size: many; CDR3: CASSLIGRAQQRPQHF
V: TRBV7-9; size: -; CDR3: CASSLNQGSMETQYF
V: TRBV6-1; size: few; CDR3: CASSEAEGRGQPQHF
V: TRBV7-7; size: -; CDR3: CASSITGTHNEQFF
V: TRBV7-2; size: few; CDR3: CASSLRRTDNSPLHF
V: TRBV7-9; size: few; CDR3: CASRRTDGNTIYF
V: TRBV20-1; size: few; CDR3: CSARDGGSSTDTQYF
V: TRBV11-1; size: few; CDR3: CASSFPTGVPGMNTEAFF
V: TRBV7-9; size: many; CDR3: CASSRLAGGLYEQFF
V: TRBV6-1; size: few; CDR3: CASSLGAPSTDTQYF